What follows are 10 T cell receptor beta chains derived from one specimen sequenced in a study of response to subunit inactivated influenza vaccine. MiXCR was run by TCRdb on the RT-PCR reads, yielding one entry per CDR3 protein. The sample includes 550,000 to 800,000 distinct CDR3 sequences, approximately 15% of them seen just once. The sample was PBMCs from blood, taken roughly 12 days after vaccination. These receptors came from a man in his forties or fifties who received an inactivated influenza vaccine.

This clonotype was detected many times. The chain is built from TRBV12-3 or TRBV12-4 and TRBJ1-5, with 8 bases lining up with TRBD1. CDR3 length: 16 residues. V gave up 5 bases and J gave up 6 bases; unmatched junction bases: 12. The chain's CDR3 is CASSTGTGPDGQPQHF. The DNA of the CDR3 is TGTGCCAGCAGTACTGGGACAGGCCCCGATGGTCAGCCCCAGCATTTT.

This clonotype was detected ten times or more. The rearrangement uses TRBV5-6 and TRBJ1-2; D unresolved. This CDR3 has 16 amino acids. From germline, CDR1 is SGHDT and CDR2 YYEEEE. With 4 bases removed from V and 4 bases from J, the gap between germline ends came to 20 bases. CDR3 sequence (DNA): TGTGCCAGCAGCGTCGCCGGGGTCCAAAATCTCTATGGCTACACCTTC. Residues: CASSVAGVQNLYGYTF. Supplemented by reference TRBV5-6 and TRBJ1-2, the full variable domain reads DAGVTQSPTHLIKTRGQQVTLRCSPKSGHDTVSWYQQALGQGPQFIFQYYEEEERQRGNFPDRFSGHQFPNYSSELNVNALLLGDSALYLCASSVAGVQNLYGYTFGSGTRLTVV.

This clonotype appeared a few times. This chain links TRBV7-9 with TRBJ2-3; D gene uncertain. The ends were cut back, 3 bases at V and 3 bases at J, with 16 bases in the middle. Germline values: CDR1 SEHNR, CDR2 FQNEAQ (reference sequence). The CDR3 is 16 amino acids. CDR3 in DNA: TGTGCCAGCAGCTTCGATTTCGGACGGATGACAGATACGCAGTATTTT. It encodes CASSFDFGRMTDTQYF.

This clonotype was observed a handful of times. The rearrangement uses TRBV12-3 or TRBV12-4 and TRBJ1-2; possible D gene TRBD1, 6 bases. The CDR3 loop spans 14 amino acids. The V end was cut by 3 bases, the J end by 2 bases, with 10 bases between. The CDR3 DNA reads as TGTGCCAGCAGTTTCGGACAGCGCAACTATGGCTACACCTTC. It translates to CASSFGQRNYGYTF.

The chain carries TRBV12-3 or TRBV12-4 and TRBJ2-1, with D possibly being TRBD1 or TRBD2 (5 bases each). V lost 4 bases and J 7 bases, leaving 20 bases between the germline ends. The CDR3 sequence is 16 residues long. The CDR3 DNA sequence: TGTGCCAGCAGTTCCTACAGGAAAGGGCTAGCTAATGAGCAGTTCTTC. It encodes CASSSYRKGLANEQFF.

The chain recombines TRBV12-3 or TRBV12-4 with TRBJ2-3, with 14 bases matching TRBD2. V shed 11 bases and J 4 bases; nucleotides not matched to a gene: 20. CDR3 length: 19 amino acids. The CDR3, as DNA: TGTGCCTGCTGTACAAGCCCGGGACTAGCGGGAGAATGGCCAGATACGCAGTATTTT. Translation gives CACCTSPGLAGEWPDTQYF.

This chain uses TRBV7-2 with TRBJ2-1, with D hard to call. The CDR3 is 14 amino acids. From germline, CDR1 is SGHTA and CDR2 FQGNSA. Between the trimmed V and J ends, which lost 1 base and 8 bases, there was a span of 12 bases. CDR3 bases: TGTGCCAGCAGCTTAGGTTTCGGGTCCGATGAGCAGTTCTTC. As protein: CASSLGFGSDEQFF.

This rearrangement joins TRBV5-6 to TRBJ2-7; 9 positions match TRBD1. Per the germline V gene, CDR1 is SGHDT and CDR2 is YYEEEE. V trimming: 4 bases; J trimming: 5 bases; junction bases outside the gene matches: 7. The CDR3 spans 14 residues. CDR3 protein: CASSIGTGYHEQYF. The CDR3 nucleotides read TGTGCCAGCAGCATAGGGACAGGGTACCACGAGCAGTACTTC. Filled out from reference TRBV5-6 and TRBJ2-7, the complete variable domain reads DAGVTQSPTHLIKTRGQQVTLRCSPKSGHDTVSWYQQALGQGPQFIFQYYEEEERQRGNFPDRFSGHQFPNYSSELNVNALLLGDSALYLCASSIGTGYHEQYFGPGTRLTVT.

The chain is built from TRBV29-1 and TRBJ2-1; 11 bases match TRBD2. After removal of 6 bases from V and 4 bases from J, the junction contained 8 bases not matched to a gene. The length of the CDR3 is 15 residues. Per germline, CDR1 SQVTM and CDR2 ANQGSEA. The CDR3 protein is CSVLGGTSGYNEQFF. The CDR3 nucleotides are TGCAGCGTCCTAGGGGGGACTAGCGGATACAATGAGCAGTTCTTC.

The rearrangement uses TRBV28 and TRBJ2-7; TRBD1 agrees at 9 bases. CDR3 length: 17 residues. Germline-derived CDR1 and CDR2 are MDHEN and SYDVKM. The junction had 12 bases not matched to a gene; V was cut back by 1 base and J by 5 bases. The CDR3 here is CASSLYGYRGRDHEQYF. The DNA of the CDR3 is TGTGCCAGCAGTTTATACGGTTACAGGGGGCGCGACCACGAGCAGTACTTC.